Ten or more counts support the clone carrying this TCR beta chain. Antigen specificity is unknown. The data derive from a study of regulatory T cells in long-lasting Graves disease. Findings and limits, study-wide: Patients with persistent Graves' had lower TCR diversity than newly diagnosed patients.

Time point indicated: persistent/refractory GD, antithyroid drugs over 5 years with positive TRAb. The authors made the TCR library using RNA they extracted from PBMCs. Researchers made TCR beta libraries by using iRepertoire HTBI primers and running Arm-PCR on CDR3 regions. Each CDR3 protein gets one entry after TCRdb re-called the multiplex PCR reads with MiXCR. The table records a few hundred thousand distinct CDR3 sequences, 20% to 25% of them present only once. Sequences were derived from peripheral blood mononuclear cells (PBMCs), sampled when the disease was refractory, from a patient treated with antithyroid drugs. This clonotype originated in a woman aged 40 to 55 with Graves disease.

CDR3: CATIAAGDTGELFF. CDR3 DNA sequence: TGTGCCACAATAGCAGCAGGTGACACCGGGGAGCTGTTTTTT. This chain connects TRBV12-3 or TRBV12-4 to TRBJ2-2; D is undetermined. Between the trimmed V and J ends, which lost 10 bases and 3 bases, there was a span of 15 bases. The CDR3 spans 14 residues.